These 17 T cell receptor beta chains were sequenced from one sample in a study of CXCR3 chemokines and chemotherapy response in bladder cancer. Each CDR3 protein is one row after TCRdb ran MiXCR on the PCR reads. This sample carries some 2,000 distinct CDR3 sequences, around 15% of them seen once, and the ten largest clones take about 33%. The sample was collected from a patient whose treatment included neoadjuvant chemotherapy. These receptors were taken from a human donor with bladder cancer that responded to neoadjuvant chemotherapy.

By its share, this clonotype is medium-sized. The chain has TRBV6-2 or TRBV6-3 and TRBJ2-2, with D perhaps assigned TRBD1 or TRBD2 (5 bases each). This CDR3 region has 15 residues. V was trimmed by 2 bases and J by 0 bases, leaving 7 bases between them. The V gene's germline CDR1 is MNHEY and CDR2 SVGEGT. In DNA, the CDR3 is TGTGCCAGCAGTTACGGGACGGCGAACACCGGGGAGCTGTTTTTT. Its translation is CASSYGTANTGELFF.

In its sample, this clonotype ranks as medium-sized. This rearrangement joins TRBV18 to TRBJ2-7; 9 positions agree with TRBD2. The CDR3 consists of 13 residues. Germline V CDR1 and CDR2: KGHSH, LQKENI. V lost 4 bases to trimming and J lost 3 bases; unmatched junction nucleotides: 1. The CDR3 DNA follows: TGTGCCAGCTCACTGACTAGCGGCTACGAGCAGTACTTC. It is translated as CASSLTSGYEQYF.

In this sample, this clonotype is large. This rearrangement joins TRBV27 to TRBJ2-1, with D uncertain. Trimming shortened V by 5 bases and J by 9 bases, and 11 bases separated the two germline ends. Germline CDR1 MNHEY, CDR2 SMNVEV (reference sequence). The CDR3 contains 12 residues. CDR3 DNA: TGTGCCAGCAGTAGGTGGAATGGTGAGCAGTTCTTC. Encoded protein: CASSRWNGEQFF.

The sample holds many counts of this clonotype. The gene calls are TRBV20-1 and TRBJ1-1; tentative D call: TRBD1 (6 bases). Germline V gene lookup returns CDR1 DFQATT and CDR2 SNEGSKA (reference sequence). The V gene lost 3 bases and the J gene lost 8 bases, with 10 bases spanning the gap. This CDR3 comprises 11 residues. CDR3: CSARDSSEAFF. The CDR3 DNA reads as TGCAGTGCTAGGGACAGCTCGGAAGCTTTCTTT.

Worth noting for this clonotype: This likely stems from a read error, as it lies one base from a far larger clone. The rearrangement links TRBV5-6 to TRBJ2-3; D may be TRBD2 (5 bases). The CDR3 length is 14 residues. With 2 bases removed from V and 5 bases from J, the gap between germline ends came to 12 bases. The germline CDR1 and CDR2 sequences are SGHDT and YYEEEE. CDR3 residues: CASSFRTAGDTQYF. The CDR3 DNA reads TGTGCCAGCAGCTTCAGGACGGCGGGAGATACGCAGTATTTT. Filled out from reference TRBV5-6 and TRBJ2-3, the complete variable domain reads DAGVTQSPTHLIKTRGQQVTLRCSPKSGHDTVSWYQQALGQGPQFIFQYYEEEERQRGNFPDRFSGHQFPNYSSELNVNALLLGDSALYLCASSFRTAGDTQYFGPGTRLTVL.

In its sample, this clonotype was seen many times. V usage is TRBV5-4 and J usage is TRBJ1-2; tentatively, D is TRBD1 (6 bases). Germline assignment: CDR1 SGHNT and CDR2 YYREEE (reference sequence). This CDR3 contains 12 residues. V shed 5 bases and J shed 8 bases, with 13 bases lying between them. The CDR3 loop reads CASRSGVGGYTF. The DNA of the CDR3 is TGTGCCAGCAGGTCAGGGGTGGGCGGCTACACCTTC.

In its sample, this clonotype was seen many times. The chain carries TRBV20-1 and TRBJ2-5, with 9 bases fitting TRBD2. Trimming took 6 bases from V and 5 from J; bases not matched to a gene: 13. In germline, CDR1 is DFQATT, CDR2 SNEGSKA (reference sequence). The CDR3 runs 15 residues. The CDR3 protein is CSAPPASGIWETQYF. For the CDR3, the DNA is TGCAGTGCCCCTCCGGCTAGCGGGATTTGGGAGACCCAGTACTTC.

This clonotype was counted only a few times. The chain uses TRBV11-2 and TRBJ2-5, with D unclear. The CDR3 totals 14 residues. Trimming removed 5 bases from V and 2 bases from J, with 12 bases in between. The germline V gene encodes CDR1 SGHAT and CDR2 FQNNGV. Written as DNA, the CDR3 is TGTGCCAGCAGCGCGCGGACGAGACAAGAGACCCAGTACTTC. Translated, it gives CASSARTRQETQYF.

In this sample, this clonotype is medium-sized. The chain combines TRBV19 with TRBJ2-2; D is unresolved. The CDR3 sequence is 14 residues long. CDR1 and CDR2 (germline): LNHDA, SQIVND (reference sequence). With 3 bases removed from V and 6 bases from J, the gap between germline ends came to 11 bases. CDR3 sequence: CASSIKHGPGELFF. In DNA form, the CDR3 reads TGTGCCAGTAGTATTAAACATGGACCCGGGGAGCTGTTTTTT.

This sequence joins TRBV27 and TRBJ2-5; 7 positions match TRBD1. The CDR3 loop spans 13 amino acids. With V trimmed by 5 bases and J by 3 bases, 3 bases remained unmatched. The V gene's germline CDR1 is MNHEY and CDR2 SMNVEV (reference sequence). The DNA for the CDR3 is TGTGCCAGCAGTGACAGGGTAGAAGAGACCCAGTACTTC. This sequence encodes CASSDRVEETQYF.

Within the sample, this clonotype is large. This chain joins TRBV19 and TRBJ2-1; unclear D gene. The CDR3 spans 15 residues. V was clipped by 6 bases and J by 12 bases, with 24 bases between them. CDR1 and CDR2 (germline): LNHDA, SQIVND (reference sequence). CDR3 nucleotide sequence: TGTGCCAGTAGGAAGATTGACCCGGACCTCGGCGGGCAGTTCTTC. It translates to CASRKIDPDLGGQFF.

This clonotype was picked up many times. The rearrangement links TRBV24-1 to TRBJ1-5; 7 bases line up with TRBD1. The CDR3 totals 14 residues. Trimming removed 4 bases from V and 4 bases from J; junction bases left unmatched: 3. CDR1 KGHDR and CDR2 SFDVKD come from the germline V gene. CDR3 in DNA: TGTGCCACCAGTGAGGAGGGGGCGAATCAGCCCCAGCATTTT. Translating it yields CATSEEGANQPQHF.

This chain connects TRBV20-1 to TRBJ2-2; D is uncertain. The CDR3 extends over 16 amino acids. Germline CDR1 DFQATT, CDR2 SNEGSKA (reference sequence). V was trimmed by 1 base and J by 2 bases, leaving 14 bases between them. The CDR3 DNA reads TGCAGTGCTAGAGTCCCAGGACGGTTTAACACCGGGGAGCTGTTTTTT. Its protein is CSARVPGRFNTGELFF.

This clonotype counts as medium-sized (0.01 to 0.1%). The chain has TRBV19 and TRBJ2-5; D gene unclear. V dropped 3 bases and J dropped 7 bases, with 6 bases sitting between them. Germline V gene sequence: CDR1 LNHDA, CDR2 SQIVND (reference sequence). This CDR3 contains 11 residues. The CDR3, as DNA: TGTGCCAGTAGTATCTTGGGGACCCAGTACTTC. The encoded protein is CASSILGTQYF.

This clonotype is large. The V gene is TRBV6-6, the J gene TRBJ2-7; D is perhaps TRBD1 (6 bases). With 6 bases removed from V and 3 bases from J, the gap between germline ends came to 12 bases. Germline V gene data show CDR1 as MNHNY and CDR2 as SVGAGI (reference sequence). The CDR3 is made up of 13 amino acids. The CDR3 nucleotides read TGTGCCAGCAGCCGACAGGCCGGCTACGAGCAGTACTTC. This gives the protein CASSRQAGYEQYF.

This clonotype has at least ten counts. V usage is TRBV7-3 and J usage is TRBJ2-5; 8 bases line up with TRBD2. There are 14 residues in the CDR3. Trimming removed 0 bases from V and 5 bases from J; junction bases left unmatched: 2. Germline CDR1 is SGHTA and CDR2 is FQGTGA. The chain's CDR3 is CASSLTGGRETQYF. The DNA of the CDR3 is TGTGCCAGCAGCTTAACTGGCGGGAGGGAGACCCAGTACTTC.

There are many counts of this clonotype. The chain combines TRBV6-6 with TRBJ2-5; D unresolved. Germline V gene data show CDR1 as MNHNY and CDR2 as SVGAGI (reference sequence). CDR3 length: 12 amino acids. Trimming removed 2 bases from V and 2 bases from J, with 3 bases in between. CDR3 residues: CASSYIQETQYF. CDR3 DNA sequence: TGTGCCAGCAGTTACATACAAGAGACCCAGTACTTC.